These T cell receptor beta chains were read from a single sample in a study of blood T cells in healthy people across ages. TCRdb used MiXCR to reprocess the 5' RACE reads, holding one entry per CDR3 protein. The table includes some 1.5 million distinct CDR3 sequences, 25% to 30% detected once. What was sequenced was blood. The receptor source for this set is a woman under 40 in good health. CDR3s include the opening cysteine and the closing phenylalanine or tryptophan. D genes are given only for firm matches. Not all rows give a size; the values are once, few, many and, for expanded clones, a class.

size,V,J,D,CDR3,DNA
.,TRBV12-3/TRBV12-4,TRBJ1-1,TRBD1,CASRRQGGRRTEAFF,TGTGCCAGCAGGCGACAGGGAGGGCGGCGGACTGAAGCTTTCTTT
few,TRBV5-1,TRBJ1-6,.,CASRSVGGNNSPLHF,TGCGCCAGCAGGTCGGTTGGCGGAAATAATTCACCCCTCCACTTT
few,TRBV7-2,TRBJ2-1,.,CASSSLRGNNEQFF,TGTGCCAGCAGCTCACTACGCGGGAACAATGAGCAGTTCTTC
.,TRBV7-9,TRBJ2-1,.,CASGLNNEQFF,TGTGCCAGCGGCTTGAACAATGAGCAGTTCTTC
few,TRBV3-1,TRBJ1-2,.,CASGPGALKGYTF,TGTGCCAGCGGCCCAGGGGCCCTGAAGGGCTACACCTTC
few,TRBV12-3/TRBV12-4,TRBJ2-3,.,CASTPGNTQYF,TGTGCCAGCACCCCGGGGAATACGCAGTATTTT
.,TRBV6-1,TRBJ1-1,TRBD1,CASSERWTGDNTEAFF,TGTGCCAGCAGTGAGAGATGGACAGGGGACAACACTGAAGCTTTCTTT
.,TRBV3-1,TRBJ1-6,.,CASSQRVQGWYNSPLHF,TGTGCCAGCAGTCAACGGGTACAGGGTTGGTATAATTCACCCCTCCACTTT
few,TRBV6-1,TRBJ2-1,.,CASSRRQMSSYNEQFF,TGTGCCAGCAGTCGAAGACAGATGAGCTCCTACAATGAGCAGTTCTTC
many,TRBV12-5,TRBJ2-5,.,CASGLMSGQETQYF,TGTGCTAGTGGTTTGATGTCAGGCCAAGAGACCCAGTACTTC
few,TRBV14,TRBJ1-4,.,CASGNEKLFF,TGTGCCAGCGGGAATGAAAAACTGTTTTTT
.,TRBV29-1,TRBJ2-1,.,CSGRSSSYNEQFF,TGCAGCGGCAGGTCAAGCTCCTACAATGAGCAGTTCTTC
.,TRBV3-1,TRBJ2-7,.,CASSQQQTYEQYF,TGTGCCAGCAGCCAGCAACAGACCTACGAGCAGTACTTC
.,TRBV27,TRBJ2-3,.,CASSTRTSGANTQYF,TGTGCCAGCAGTACTCGAACCTCCGGGGCGAATACGCAGTATTTT
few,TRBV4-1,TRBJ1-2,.,CASSQGGGPGGYTF,TGCGCCAGCAGCCAAGGCGGGGGTCCGGGGGGCTACACCTTC
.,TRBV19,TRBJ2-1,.,CASSGYNEQCF,TGTGCCAGTAGTGGCTACAATGAGCAGTGCTTC
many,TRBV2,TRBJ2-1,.,CASCRVDSYNEQFF,TGTGCCAGCTGCAGGGTCGACTCCTACAATGAGCAGTTCTTC